This TCR beta chain was sequenced in a study of regulatory T cells in long-lasting Graves disease. Study background: The term persistent Graves' disease signified upward of 5 years on antithyroid drugs with positive TSH receptor antibodies.

Trimming pared 2 bases from V and 5 bases from J, leaving 9 bases between. Germline-derived CDR1 and CDR2 are DFQATT and SNEGSKA (reference sequence). This CDR3 spans 12 amino acids. General observations from the study: There was favoring of TRBV28, TRBJ1-2 and TRBJ2-5 in persistent disease.

This clonotype has just a few counts. As yet, its antigen is unknown. Time point in this sample: persistent/refractory GD, antithyroid drugs over 5 years with positive TRAb. PBMCs provided the RNA from which the TCR library was made. Clinicians diagnosed Graves' disease using American Thyroid Association guidelines. Libraries of TCR beta came from iRepertoire HTBI primers plus Arm-PCR of CDR3 regions. TCRdb re-called the multiplex PCR reads with MiXCR, one entry per CDR3 protein. The sample records some 300,000 distinct CDR3 sequences, approximately 20% being singletons. This TCR came from a female donor with Graves disease. The source was peripheral blood mononuclear cells (PBMCs), collected when the disease was refractory, from a patient treated with antithyroid drugs. The chain couples TRBV20-1 to TRBJ2-5; D perhaps matches TRBD2 (5 bases). The CDR3 reads CSARSGEETQYF. The CDR3 coding sequence is TGCAGTGCTAGATCCGGGGAGGAGACCCAGTACTTC.